Listed below are T cell receptor beta chains from one sample, sequenced in a study of post-analysis software for immune sequencing data. TCRdb re-derived calls from the PCR reads in MiXCR, one entry per CDR3 protein. Here the sample spans hundreds of thousands of distinct CDR3 sequences, roughly three fifths being singletons. The material sequenced was blood. The receptors were sampled from a girl aged 2-10 years with multiple sclerosis. The CDR3 runs from the conserved cysteine through the conserved F or W. D genes are given only for firm matches. Clone size is given for some rows only: seen once, a few or many times, or a class if the clone is expanded.

V gene: TRBV29-1; J gene: TRBJ2-7; D gene: TRBD1; clone size: -; CDR3 protein: CSVEESGGISYEQYF; CDR3 DNA: TGCAGCGTTGAAGAGTCAGGGGGCATCTCCTACGAGCAGTACTTC
V gene: TRBV4-3; J gene: TRBJ2-6; D gene: -; clone size: few; CDR3 protein: CASSQVEGGGSGANVLTF; CDR3 DNA: TGCGCCAGCAGCCAAGTCGAAGGGGGGGGCTCTGGGGCCAACGTCCTGACTTTC
V gene: TRBV6-5; J gene: TRBJ2-5; D gene: -; clone size: -; CDR3 protein: CASRAPGGTETQYF; CDR3 DNA: TGTGCCAGCAGGGCTCCTGGAGGGACTGAGACCCAGTACTTC
V gene: TRBV10-3; J gene: TRBJ2-1; D gene: -; clone size: -; CDR3 protein: CAISEEGGRAYNEQFF; CDR3 DNA: TGTGCCATCAGTGAAGAGGGGGGACGAGCCTACAATGAGCAGTTCTTC
V gene: TRBV7-9; J gene: TRBJ2-1; D gene: -; clone size: -; CDR3 protein: CASSFRAMRSSYNEQFF; CDR3 DNA: TGTGCCAGCAGCTTCAGGGCTATGAGGAGCTCCTACAATGAGCAGTTCTTC
V gene: TRBV29-1; J gene: TRBJ1-2; D gene: -; clone size: -; CDR3 protein: CSVAGAGPTLGGYTF; CDR3 DNA: TGCAGCGTGGCCGGGGCAGGCCCCACCCTGGGTGGCTACACCTTC
V gene: TRBV5-1; J gene: TRBJ1-2; D gene: -; clone size: -; CDR3 protein: CASSGDPRSGYTF; CDR3 DNA: TGCGCCAGCAGCGGGGACCCACGTTCTGGCTACACCTTC
V gene: TRBV6-2/TRBV6-3; J gene: TRBJ1-2; D gene: TRBD1; clone size: few; CDR3 protein: CASSYNPGQGASNYGYTF; CDR3 DNA: TGTGCCAGCAGTTACAACCCGGGACAGGGTGCATCAAACTATGGCTACACCTTC
V gene: TRBV5-1; J gene: TRBJ2-7; D gene: -; clone size: few; CDR3 protein: CASSGAVTYEQYF; CDR3 DNA: TGCGCCAGCAGTGGTGCAGTAACCTACGAGCAGTACTTC
V gene: TRBV12-3/TRBV12-4; J gene: TRBJ2-6; D gene: -; clone size: few; CDR3 protein: CASSSARGSVFGANVLTF; CDR3 DNA: TGTGCCAGCAGTTCGGCGAGGGGGTCAGTGTTTGGGGCCAACGTCCTGACTTTC
V gene: TRBV7-8; J gene: TRBJ2-1; D gene: TRBD2; clone size: -; CDR3 protein: CASSGTLAGEGDEQFF; CDR3 DNA: TGTGCCAGCAGCGGCACACTAGCGGGAGAGGGCGATGAGCAGTTCTTC
V gene: TRBV5-1; J gene: TRBJ2-3; D gene: -; clone size: -; CDR3 protein: CASSLGLDARDTQYF; CDR3 DNA: TGCGCCAGCAGCTTGGGACTAGATGCTCGAGATACGCAGTATTTT
V gene: TRBV7-9; J gene: TRBJ2-7; D gene: -; clone size: few; CDR3 protein: CASSLVDSSYEQYF; CDR3 DNA: TGTGCCAGCAGCTTAGTGGACAGCTCCTACGAGCAGTACTTC
V gene: TRBV6-2/TRBV6-3; J gene: TRBJ2-3; D gene: TRBD2; clone size: -; CDR3 protein: CASSTSSPGLATRHRDTQYF; CDR3 DNA: TGTGCCAGCAGCACCTCGTCTCCGGGACTAGCGACACGTCACAGGGATACGCAGTATTTT
V gene: TRBV5-6; J gene: TRBJ2-5; D gene: TRBD2; clone size: few; CDR3 protein: CASSVLAGGQETQYF; CDR3 DNA: TGTGCCAGCAGCGTGCTAGCGGGGGGGCAAGAGACCCAGTACTTC
V gene: TRBV5-1; J gene: TRBJ2-3; D gene: -; clone size: -; CDR3 protein: CASRIPAGQGDTQYF; CDR3 DNA: TGCGCCAGTCGTATCCCGGCAGGTCAAGGAGATACGCAGTATTTT
V gene: TRBV11-2; J gene: TRBJ2-1; D gene: -; clone size: -; CDR3 protein: CASSLYPSPYNEQFF; CDR3 DNA: TGTGCCAGCAGCTTATACCCTAGCCCATACAATGAGCAGTTCTTC
V gene: TRBV20-1; J gene: TRBJ2-5; D gene: -; clone size: few; CDR3 protein: CSARGGGEETQYF; CDR3 DNA: TGCAGTGCTAGGGGCGGGGGCGAAGAGACCCAGTACTTC
V gene: TRBV28; J gene: TRBJ2-1; D gene: -; clone size: -; CDR3 protein: CASSFPSGDEQFF; CDR3 DNA: TGTGCCAGCAGTTTCCCCAGTGGCGATGAGCAGTTCTTC
V gene: TRBV7-2; J gene: TRBJ2-5; D gene: TRBD2; clone size: -; CDR3 protein: CASSPSGGALLKTQYF; CDR3 DNA: TGTGCCAGCAGCCCGAGCGGGGGGGCCCTCTTAAAGACCCAGTACTTC
V gene: TRBV7-7; J gene: TRBJ2-1; D gene: -; clone size: few; CDR3 protein: CASSLGVGDEQFF; CDR3 DNA: TGTGCCAGCAGCTTAGGGGTTGGCGATGAGCAGTTCTTC